The 23 T cell receptor beta chains given below trace back to one sample, sequenced in a study of cytomegalovirus exposure and HLA in healthy donors. PCR involved 60 Vbeta and 13 Jbeta primers. Profiled with immunoSEQ multiplex PCR; TCRdb holds only in-frame clones, not every one. The table has about 120,000 clones, approximately 80% seen once. Sequencing input: PBMCs. Receptors originate from a woman between 40 and 50 years old in good health and CMV-seropositive.

This clone appeared a single time. The chain combines TRBV5-1 with TRBJ2-7; 11 nucleotides agree with TRBD1. The CDR3 has 15 residues. Looked up from germline, CDR1 is SGHRS and CDR2 is YFSETQ. V trimming: 4 bases; J trimming: 2 bases; junction bases outside the gene matches: 5. Written as DNA, the CDR3 is TGCGCCAGCAGCCCGCCGGGACAGGGGGCCTACGAGCAGTACTTC. As protein: CASSPPGQGAYEQYF.

The chain joins TRBV5-4 to TRBJ2-2, with TRBD1 matching over 9 bases. The CDR3 has 18 amino acids. Germline CDR1 SGHNT, CDR2 YYREEE (reference sequence). The ends lost 3 bases at V and 0 bases at J; junction bases unmatched: 9. This CDR3 is CASSSTGTGIPNTGELFF. As DNA, the CDR3 is TGTGCCAGCAGCTCCACCGGGACAGGGATTCCGAACACCGGGGAGCTGTTTTTT.

The rearrangement uses TRBV4-2 and TRBJ2-7; 9 nucleotides align to TRBD2. CDR1 is LGHNA and CDR2 is YNFKEQ in the germline V gene. Trimming cost V 4 bases and J 4 bases; bases outside gene matches: 17. The CDR3 length is 18 residues. This CDR3 is CASSPKGAGGPSGYEQYF. For the CDR3, the DNA is TGTGCCAGCAGCCCGAAGGGGGCGGGAGGGCCGTCAGGTTACGAGCAGTACTTC.

This clone is a singleton in its sample. The chain links TRBV2 to TRBJ1-1, with TRBD1 matching 9 bases. Per germline, CDR1 SNHLY and CDR2 FYNNEI. Trimming cost V 7 bases and J 2 bases; bases outside gene matches: 5. The CDR3 consists of 14 residues. The CDR3 bases are TGTGCCAGCACTCGGACAGGGGATAACACTGAAGCTTTCTTT. Translating it yields CASTRTGDNTEAFF.

This chain connects TRBV5-1 to TRBJ2-1, with TRBD2 identical over 13 bases. CDR1 and CDR2 from the germline V gene are SGHRS and YFSETQ. Germline trimming cut 0 bases from V and 5 bases from J; bases unmatched to any gene: 5. This CDR3 comprises 17 residues. CDR3: CASSLGAGTSGDNEQFF. CDR3 nucleotides: TGCGCCAGCAGCTTGGGGGCGGGGACTAGCGGGGACAATGAGCAGTTCTTC.

The rearrangement joins TRBV9 to TRBJ2-2; TRBD2 matches at 8 bases. V lost 6 bases, J lost 3 bases, and 4 bases stayed unmatched. CDR1 is SGDLS and CDR2 is YYNGEE in the germline V gene. CDR3 size: 14 residues. The CDR3 protein is CASTHGGDTGELFF. DNA of the CDR3: TGTGCCAGCACCCACGGGGGGGACACCGGGGAGCTGTTTTTT.

The genes are TRBV2 and TRBJ2-7; 9 bases agree with TRBD2. Per germline, CDR1 SNHLY and CDR2 FYNNEI. The junction had 4 bases not matched to a gene; V was cut back by 4 bases and J by 0 bases. This CDR3 has 15 residues. DNA for the CDR3: TGTGCCAGCAGTGCGACTAGCGGAGGCTCCTACGAGCAGTACTTC. This translates into CASSATSGGSYEQYF.

The V gene is TRBV11-2, the J gene TRBJ2-5; 8 nucleotides align to TRBD1. This CDR3 spans 15 amino acids. The germline V gene has CDR1 SGHAT and CDR2 FQNNGV. Unmatched junction bases numbered 9, after V lost 4 bases and J lost 5 bases. The CDR3 spells CASSSQGARGETQYF. The CDR3 region has the DNA TGTGCCAGCAGCTCGCAGGGGGCAAGAGGGGAGACCCAGTACTTC.

The chain carries TRBV29-1 and TRBJ1-2, with 8 bases aligning to TRBD1. The V gene's germline CDR1 is SQVTM and CDR2 ANQGSEA. V gave up 4 bases and J gave up 7 bases; unmatched junction bases: 5. This CDR3 is 12 amino acids long. In nucleotides, the CDR3 is TGCAGCGTTGGACAGGGGATTCTTGGCTACACCTTC. Protein: CSVGQGILGYTF.

The chain carries TRBV5-6 and TRBJ2-1, with no clear D. The CDR3 loop spans 13 amino acids. The V end lost 4 bases, the J end lost 9 bases, and 14 bases lay between the germline ends. CDR1 SGHDT and CDR2 YYEEEE come from the germline V gene. In DNA form, the CDR3 reads TGTGCCAGCAGCCTCGAGAGCTCGGGTGAGCAGTTCTTC. This sequence encodes CASSLESSGEQFF.

The J gene is TRBJ1-2, the V gene TRBV11-2; D perhaps matches TRBD1 (5 bases). The CDR3 spans 14 residues. V lost 6 bases and J 6 bases, leaving 17 bases between the germline ends. Germline values: CDR1 SGHAT, CDR2 FQNNGV. CDR3 residues: CASSRPTGGNGYTF. The CDR3 nucleotides read TGTGCCAGCAGTCGACCCACCGGGGGGAATGGCTACACCTTC.

The chain joins TRBV6-5 to TRBJ1-5; 11 nucleotides match TRBD1. CDR3 length equals 15 residues. V was clipped by 5 bases and J by 4 bases; unmatched bases: 4. Germline CDR1 and CDR2: MNHEY and SVGAGI. CDR3 DNA sequence: TGTGCCAGCAGTCGCGGACAGGGGGCGAATCAGCCCCAGCATTTT. The encoded protein is CASSRGQGANQPQHF.

The rearrangement links TRBV7-2 to TRBJ2-7; TRBD1 might be the D (5 bases). V shed 3 bases and J shed 6 bases, with 15 bases lying between them. The CDR3 sequence is 14 residues long. Germline CDR1 is SGHTA and CDR2 is FQGNSA. The CDR3 nucleotides read TGTGCCAGCAGCTTTTCGACAGTGAACGGCGAGCAGTACTTC. It translates to CASSFSTVNGEQYF. The whole variable domain, filled in from reference TRBV7-2 and TRBJ2-7, reads GAGVSQSPSNKVTEKGKDVELRCDPISGHTALYWYRQSLGQGLEFLIYFQGNSAPDKSGLPSDRFSAERTGGSVSTLTIQRTQQEDSAVYLCASSFSTVNGEQYFGPGTRLTVT.

The chain has TRBV30 and TRBJ1-5; 9 bases fit TRBD1. With 1 base clipped from V and 6 bases from J, the junction kept 4 bases outside the gene matches. Per germline, CDR1 GTSNPN and CDR2 SVGIG (reference sequence). The CDR3 has 14 residues. The CDR3 protein is CAWSDYRGRQPQHF. CDR3 bases: TGTGCCTGGAGTGATTACAGGGGGCGTCAGCCCCAGCATTTT.

V and J are TRBV27 and TRBJ1-5; D is unresolved. Trimming removed 2 bases from V and 5 bases from J, with 13 bases in between. The germline gives CDR1 MNHEY, CDR2 SMNVEV (reference sequence). The CDR3 sequence is 15 residues long. In DNA form, the CDR3 reads TGTGCCAGCAGTTTAAGCCCAAGGAGAGATCAGCCCCAGCATTTT. It is translated as CASSLSPRRDQPQHF.

The chain recombines TRBV7-2 with TRBJ1-5; no clear D gene. Germline V gene lookup returns CDR1 SGHTA and CDR2 FQGNSA. CDR3 size: 15 residues. Trimming left V 1 base short and J 0 bases short, with 7 bases between. CDR3 region: CASSLGIYSNQPQHF. As DNA, the CDR3 is TGTGCCAGCAGCTTAGGTATCTATAGCAATCAGCCCCAGCATTTT.

The gene calls are TRBV7-3 and TRBJ2-7, with D possibly being TRBD1 (7 bases). V gave up 5 bases and J gave up 4 bases, with 18 bases separating them. Per germline, CDR1 SGHTA and CDR2 FQGTGA. The CDR3 has 15 amino acids. Here the CDR3 DNA reads TGTGCCAGCAGCCCCGGGGCAGGGGGAGGTTACGAGCAGTACTTC. Amino acid sequence: CASSPGAGGGYEQYF.

The V call is TRBV9, the J call TRBJ2-2, with 9 bases aligning to TRBD1. Germline CDR1 and CDR2: SGDLS and YYNGEE. Losses at the gene ends were 3 bases for V and 0 bases for J; bases not matched to a gene: 3. The CDR3 is 16 residues long. This CDR3 reads CASSATGGANTGELFF. DNA for the CDR3: TGTGCCAGCAGCGCAACAGGGGGCGCGAACACCGGGGAGCTGTTTTTT.

CDR3 amino acids: CASSEERVSSNEQFF. The CDR3 DNA follows: TGTGCCAGCAGTGAGGAGAGGGTTTCTAGCAATGAGCAGTTCTTC. The chain links TRBV2 to TRBJ2-1; D might be TRBD2 (5 bases). The V gene lost 3 bases and the J gene lost 6 bases, with 15 bases spanning the gap. This CDR3 is 15 amino acids long. Germline V CDR1 and CDR2: SNHLY, FYNNEI.

V and J are TRBV4-1 and TRBJ2-2; 11 bases are a match to TRBD2. Germline V gene sequence: CDR1 MGHRA, CDR2 YSYEKL. V shed 6 bases, J shed 4 bases, and the junction held 4 bases outside the gene matches. This CDR3 is 15 amino acids long. The CDR3 DNA is TGCGCCAGCAGAGTAGCGGGGGGGCTCACCGGGGAGCTGTTTTTT. Translation gives CASRVAGGLTGELFF.

The gene calls are TRBV25-1 and TRBJ2-5; 7 bases match TRBD2. The CDR3 has 16 residues. Per the germline V gene, CDR1 is MGHDK and CDR2 is SYGVNS. V was clipped by 3 bases and J by 3 bases; unmatched bases: 10. In nucleotides, the CDR3 is TGTGCCAGCAGTGAGCCAAAGGGGCTAGCGGAAGAGACCCAGTACTTC. It encodes CASSEPKGLAEETQYF.

A single count supports this clone. The rearrangement uses TRBV4-3 and TRBJ1-1; a weak D match, TRBD1 (5 bases). This CDR3 region has 15 residues. Trimming removed 8 bases at V and 3 bases at J, with 19 bases between. The germline V gene encodes CDR1 LGHNA and CDR2 YSLEER. For the CDR3, the DNA is TGCGCCAGCGAGTCTTCCGGGAGAGGGGACACTGAAGCTTTCTTT. It specifies CASESSGRGDTEAFF.

CDR3 nucleotides: TGTGCCACCAGCAGAGCGGAGCGCGGGAGGGAGACCCAGTACTTC. Protein product: CATSRAERGRETQYF. The chain has TRBV15 and TRBJ2-5, with 8 bases matching TRBD2. The germline CDR1 and CDR2 sequences are LNHNV and YYDKDF (reference sequence). The CDR3 extends over 15 amino acids. The V gene end was trimmed by 1 base and the J gene end by 5 bases; junction bases not matched to a gene: 6.